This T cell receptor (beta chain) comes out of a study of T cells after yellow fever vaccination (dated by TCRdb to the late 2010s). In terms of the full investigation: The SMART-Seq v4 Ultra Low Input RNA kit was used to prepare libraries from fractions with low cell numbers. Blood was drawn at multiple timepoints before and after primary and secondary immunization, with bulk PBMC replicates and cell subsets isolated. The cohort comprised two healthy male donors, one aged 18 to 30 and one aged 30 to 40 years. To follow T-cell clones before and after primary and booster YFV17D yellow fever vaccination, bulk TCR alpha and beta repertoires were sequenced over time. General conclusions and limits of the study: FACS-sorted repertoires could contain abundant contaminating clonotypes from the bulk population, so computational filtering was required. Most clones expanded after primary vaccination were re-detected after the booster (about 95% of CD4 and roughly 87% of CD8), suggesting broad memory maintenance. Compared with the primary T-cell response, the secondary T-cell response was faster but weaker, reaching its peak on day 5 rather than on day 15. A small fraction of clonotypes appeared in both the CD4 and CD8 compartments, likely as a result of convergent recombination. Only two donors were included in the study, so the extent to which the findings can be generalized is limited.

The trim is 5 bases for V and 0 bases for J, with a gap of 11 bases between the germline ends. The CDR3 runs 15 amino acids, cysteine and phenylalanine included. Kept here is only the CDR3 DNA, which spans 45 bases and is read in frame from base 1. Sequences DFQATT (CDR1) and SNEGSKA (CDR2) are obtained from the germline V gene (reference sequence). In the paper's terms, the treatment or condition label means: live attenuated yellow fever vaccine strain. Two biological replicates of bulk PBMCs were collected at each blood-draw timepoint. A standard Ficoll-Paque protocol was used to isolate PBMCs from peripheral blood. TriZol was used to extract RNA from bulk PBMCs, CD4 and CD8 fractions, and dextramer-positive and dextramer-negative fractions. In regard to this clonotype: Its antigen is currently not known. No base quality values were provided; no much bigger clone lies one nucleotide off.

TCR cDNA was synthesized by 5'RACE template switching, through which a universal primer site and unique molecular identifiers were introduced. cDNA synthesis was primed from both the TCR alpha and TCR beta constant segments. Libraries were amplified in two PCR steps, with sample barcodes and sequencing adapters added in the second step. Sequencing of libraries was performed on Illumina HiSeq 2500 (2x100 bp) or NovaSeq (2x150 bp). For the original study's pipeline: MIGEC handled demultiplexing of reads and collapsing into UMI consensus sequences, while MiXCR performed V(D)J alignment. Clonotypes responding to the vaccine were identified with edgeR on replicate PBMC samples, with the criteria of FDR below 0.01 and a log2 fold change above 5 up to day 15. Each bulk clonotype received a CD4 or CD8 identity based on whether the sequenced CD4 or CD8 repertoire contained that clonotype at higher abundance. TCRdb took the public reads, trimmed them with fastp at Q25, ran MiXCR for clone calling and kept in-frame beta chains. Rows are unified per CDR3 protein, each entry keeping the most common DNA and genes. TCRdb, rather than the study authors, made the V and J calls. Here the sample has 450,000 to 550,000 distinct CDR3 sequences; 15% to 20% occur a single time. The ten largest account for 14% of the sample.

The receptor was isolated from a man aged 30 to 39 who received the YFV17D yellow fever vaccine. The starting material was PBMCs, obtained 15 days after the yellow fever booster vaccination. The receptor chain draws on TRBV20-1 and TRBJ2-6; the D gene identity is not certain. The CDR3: CSARQVSSGANVLTF. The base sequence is TGCAGTGCTCGGCAGGTCAGCTCTGGGGCCAACGTCCTGACTTTC.